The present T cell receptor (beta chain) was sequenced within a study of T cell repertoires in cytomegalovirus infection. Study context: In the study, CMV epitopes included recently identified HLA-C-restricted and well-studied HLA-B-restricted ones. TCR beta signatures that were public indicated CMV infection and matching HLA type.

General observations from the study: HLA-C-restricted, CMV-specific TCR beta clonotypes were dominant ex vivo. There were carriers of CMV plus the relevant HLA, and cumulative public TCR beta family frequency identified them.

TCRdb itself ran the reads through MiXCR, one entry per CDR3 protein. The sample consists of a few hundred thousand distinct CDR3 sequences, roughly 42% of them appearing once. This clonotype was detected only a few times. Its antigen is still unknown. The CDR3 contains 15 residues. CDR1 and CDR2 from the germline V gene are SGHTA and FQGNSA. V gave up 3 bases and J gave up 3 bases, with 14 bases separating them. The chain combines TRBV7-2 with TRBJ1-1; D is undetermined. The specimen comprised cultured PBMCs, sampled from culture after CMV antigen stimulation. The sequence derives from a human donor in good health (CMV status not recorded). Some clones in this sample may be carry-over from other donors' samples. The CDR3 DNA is TGTGCCAGCAGCTTGTGGAGCCAGGCGGACACTGAAGCTTTCTTT. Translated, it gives CASSLWSQADTEAFF.